This entry lists 17 T cell receptor beta chains sequenced from one sample in a study of T cell responses to AZD1222 COVID-19 vaccine (dated by TCRdb to the early 2020s). This specimen's time point label, interpreted: baseline before first vaccination. Explained via the paper, the treatment or condition label denotes: meningococcal conjugate vaccine given as trial control. The library was made by the immunoSEQ multiplex PCR assay. TCRdb obtained this table from immuneACCESS and retained in-frame rearrangements with V and J assigned. These tables miss some clones; where compared with another copy, unresolved V genes account for less than half of the shortfall, and the remainder is unexplained. The sample profile shows about 160,000 clones; 90% to 95% of them were found once. Around 4.6% of the sample goes to the ten largest clones. Sequencing was performed on peripheral blood, taken on day 0 of MenACWY control vaccination. The receptor source for this set is an adult in good health.

The genes are TRBV29-1 and TRBJ2-1; unclear D gene. The CDR3 is made up of 13 amino acids. Trimming left V 5 bases short and J 7 bases short, with 15 bases between. The germline CDR1 and CDR2 sequences are SQVTM and ANQGSEA. The CDR3 here is CSVRPPGLNEQFF. For the CDR3, the DNA is TGCAGCGTTCGTCCACCAGGTTTGAATGAGCAGTTCTTC.

The gene calls are TRBV5-1 and TRBJ2-7; TRBD2 matches at 9 bases. CDR1 SGHRS and CDR2 YFSETQ come from the germline V gene. This CDR3 region has 18 residues. Germline trimming cut 3 bases from V and 1 base from J; bases unmatched to any gene: 14. The CDR3 DNA reads TGCGCCAGCAGCTACCATGTGGCTAGCGGGACCTATTCCTACGAGCAGTACTTC. Amino acids: CASSYHVASGTYSYEQYF.

Concerning this clone: Other DNA sequences in this sample translate to the same CDR3. The rearrangement uses TRBV7-9 and TRBJ1-5, with D hard to call. The length of the CDR3 is 14 residues. Trimming shortened V by 5 bases and J by 3 bases, and 11 bases separated the two germline ends. Germline loops: CDR1 SEHNR, CDR2 FQNEAQ (reference sequence). The CDR3 coding sequence is TGTGCCAGCAGCGTGGGCGGGTCCAATCAGCCCCAGCATTTT. Protein product: CASSVGGSNQPQHF.

The chain recombines TRBV7-6 with TRBJ2-2; 11 bases align to TRBD1. The V gene end was trimmed by 5 bases and the J gene end by 0 bases; junction bases not matched to a gene: 2. The CDR3 totals 16 residues. Looked up from germline, CDR1 is SGHVS and CDR2 is FNYEAQ. The CDR3 nucleotides read TGTGCCAGCAGCCGGGGACAGGGGGCGAACACCGGGGAGCTGTTTTTT. Its protein is CASSRGQGANTGELFF.

The CDR3 sequence is CASDGGRSSYNEQFF. CDR3 DNA: TGTGCCAGCGACGGCGGGAGGAGCTCCTACAATGAGCAGTTCTTC. This chain joins TRBV7-9 and TRBJ2-1, with 8 bases fitting TRBD2. This CDR3 has 15 residues. The V gene's germline CDR1 is SEHNR and CDR2 FQNEAQ (reference sequence). V was pared by 8 bases and J by 0 bases, with 6 bases of the junction left unmatched. The variable domain in full, completed from reference TRBV7-9 and TRBJ2-1, reads DTGVSQNPRHKITKRGQNVTFRCDPISEHNRLYWYRQTLGQGPEFLTYFQNEAQLEKSRLLSDRFSAERPKGSFSTLEIQRTEQGDSAMYLCASDGGRSSYNEQFFGPGTRLTVL.

The chain employs TRBV5-6 and TRBJ1-5, with no clear D. This CDR3 region has 14 residues. Germline V gene lookup returns CDR1 SGHDT and CDR2 YYEEEE. V lost 4 bases, J lost 2 bases, and 10 bases lay in between. DNA for the CDR3: TGTGCCAGCAGCCCGGGTGGAGGCAATCAGCCCCAGCATTTT. Translating it yields CASSPGGGNQPQHF. The full variable domain, with the rest looked up from reference TRBV5-6 and TRBJ1-5, is DAGVTQSPTHLIKTRGQQVTLRCSPKSGHDTVSWYQQALGQGPQFIFQYYEEEERQRGNFPDRFSGHQFPNYSSELNVNALLLGDSALYLCASSPGGGNQPQHFGDGTRLSIL.

The rearrangement links TRBV6-4 to TRBJ2-2; D is unresolved. Germline V gives CDR1 MRHNA, CDR2 SNTAGT. The CDR3 extends over 15 amino acids. Trimming stripped 6 bases from V and 0 bases from J, with 11 bases between. The CDR3, as DNA: TGTGCCAGCAGCCTTGGCCACGCGAACACCGGGGAGCTGTTTTTT. Amino acid sequence: CASSLGHANTGELFF.

This chain joins TRBV2 and TRBJ1-2; tentatively, D is TRBD1 (6 bases). Germline assignment: CDR1 SNHLY and CDR2 FYNNEI. Trimming took off 4 bases at V and 8 bases at J, with 14 bases between the two ends. The CDR3 extends over 13 amino acids. The CDR3 here is CASSVQGGRGYTF. The CDR3 DNA follows: TGTGCCAGCAGTGTACAGGGCGGACGCGGCTACACCTTC.

J is TRBJ2-7 and V is TRBV11-3, with a tentative D call TRBD1 (6 bases). This CDR3 spans 14 amino acids. V was cut by 4 bases and J by 2 bases, with 12 bases left in between. Per the germline V gene, CDR1 is SGHNT and CDR2 is YENEEA. CDR3 amino acids: CASSWGRTAYEQYF. The CDR3 nucleotides are TGTGCCAGCAGCTGGGGCAGGACAGCCTACGAGCAGTACTTC.

The chain employs TRBV30 and TRBJ2-1, with 8 bases lining up with TRBD2. Germline lookup yields CDR1 GTSNPN and CDR2 SVGIG (reference sequence). This CDR3 has 14 amino acids. V was pared by 7 bases and J by 0 bases, with 5 bases of the junction left unmatched. CDR3 sequence reads: CASKRESSYNEQFF. As DNA, the CDR3 is TGTGCCTCCAAGCGGGAGAGCTCCTACAATGAGCAGTTCTTC.

This clone showed up just a few times. This sample also contains other DNA sequences that code for the same CDR3. The chain joins TRBV6-5 to TRBJ1-2, with TRBD1 as a possible D gene (5 bases). The CDR3 covers 12 residues. CDR1 is MNHEY and CDR2 is SVGAGI in the germline V gene. V lost 6 bases and J lost 2, with 7 bases in between. This chain's CDR3 is CASRNRNYGYTF. The DNA of the CDR3 is TGTGCCAGCAGGAACAGGAACTATGGCTACACCTTC.

This CDR3 reads CASSQAGLTHTQYF. The CDR3 bases are TGTGCCAGCAGCCAAGCGGGCCTCACCCATACGCAGTATTTT. V and J are TRBV14 and TRBJ2-3; D ambiguous. Trimming took 1 base from V and 7 from J, leaving 12 bases between them. The CDR3 spans 14 residues. Germline V gives CDR1 SGHDN, CDR2 FVKESK.

Details on this clone: One end of the junction varies from germline; a read error may be responsible. This chain joins TRBV27 and TRBJ1-1, with D uncertain. The germline CDR1 and CDR2 sequences are MNHEY and SMNVEV (reference sequence). This CDR3 is built from 11 residues. In nucleotides, the CDR3 is TGTGCCAGCAGTTCAGCCCTAGACCTTCAGTTT. Encoded protein: CASSSALDLQF.

V and J are TRBV11-3 and TRBJ2-1; TRBD2 agrees at 7 bases. Per the germline V gene, CDR1 is SGHNT and CDR2 is YENEEA. The CDR3 totals 13 residues. V was clipped by 5 bases and J by 4 bases; unmatched bases: 2. In DNA form, the CDR3 reads TGTGCCAGCAGCGAACTAGCGTACAATGAGCAGTTCTTC. It codes for CASSELAYNEQFF.

This rearrangement joins TRBV5-1 to TRBJ1-1; 8 nucleotides align to TRBD1. Germline lookup yields CDR1 SGHRS and CDR2 YFSETQ. The V gene end was trimmed by 4 bases and the J gene end by 1 base; junction bases not matched to a gene: 6. The CDR3 consists of 15 residues. The CDR3 DNA is TGCGCCAGCAGCAGACGGACAGGGTCGAACACTGAAGCTTTCTTT. Its translation is CASSRRTGSNTEAFF. Full variable domain (outside the CDR3, taken from reference TRBV5-1 and TRBJ1-1): KAGVTQTPRYLIKTRGQQVTLSCSPISGHRSVSWYQQTPGQGLQFLFEYFSETQRNKGNFPGRFSGRQFSNSRSEMNVSTLELGDSALYLCASSRRTGSNTEAFFGQGTRLTVV.

The chain recombines TRBV4-3 with TRBJ1-1; tentatively, D is TRBD1 (5 bases). In germline, CDR1 is LGHNA, CDR2 YSLEER. The V end was cut by 0 bases, the J end by 8 bases, with 10 bases between. The CDR3 is 13 amino acids. The CDR3 DNA is TGCGCCAGCAGCCAAGAGGTCAGGACAGAAGCTTTCTTT. The encoded protein is CASSQEVRTEAFF.

V usage is TRBV6-5 and J usage is TRBJ1-2, with D maybe TRBD1 (5 bases). This CDR3 comprises 13 residues. The germline V and J ends were trimmed by 8 bases and 5 bases, with 15 bases remaining between them. CDR1 is MNHEY, CDR2 SVGAGI, per germline. The CDR3 DNA follows: TGTGCCAGCGGGGACTCTTCCCTTTATGGCTACACCTTC. Amino acid sequence: CASGDSSLYGYTF.